This TCR beta chain was sequenced during a study of CD4 T cells in relation to SARS-CoV-2 and coronaviruses. Study-wide background: Controls used an HIV-1 Nef peptide pool or no peptide.

The protocol was immunoSEQ multiplex PCR, while the TCRdb copy is restricted to in-frame clones and leaves out a portion. The sample records about 29,000 clones, approximately 80% being singletons. Study-wide findings and caveats: Crossreactive clones expanded significantly less to SARS-CoV-2 than monoreactive clones.

CD4+ T cells from unexposed donors were obtained before the COVID-19 pandemic (2011-2018). Isolation of CD4+ T cells took place after approximately 10 days in culture. Cells permitting, SARS-CoV-2 S/N and four cold-coronavirus spikes were tested on unexposed-donor CD4+ T cells. Germline CDR1 is LGHNA and CDR2 is YSLEER. The CDR3 is 20 residues long. Trimming pared 2 bases from V and 0 bases from J, leaving 22 bases between. As to this clone: Its antigen is still unknown.

This chain links TRBV4-3 with TRBJ2-2, with D tentatively TRBD2 (6 bases). This sequence originates from a human donor in good health. The specimen was CD4+ T cells from PBMCs, cultured in vitro. CDR3 DNA: TGCGCCAGCAGCCAACACCTCTGGACTACCACCGAAGCGAACACCGGGGAGCTGTTTTTT. Amino acids: CASSQHLWTTTEANTGELFF.